In this sample, the clone carrying this T cell receptor (beta chain) turned up once. These data are taken from a study of blood T cell repertoires in COVID-19. The table came from immunoSEQ multiplex PCR; TCRdb's copy has only in-frame clones and leaves some out. The profile shows some 390,000 clones, 85% to 90% of them singletons. V was clipped by 6 bases and J by 0 bases, with 14 bases between them. Germline V gene data show CDR1 as SGHTA and CDR2 as FQGTGA. The CDR3 covers 15 residues. This sequence originates from a human donor in a cohort sampled during active COVID-19. This rearrangement joins TRBV7-3 to TRBJ2-5; a possible D gene is TRBD2 (7 bases). Material for sequencing was peripheral blood. The CDR3 spells CASSQGGADQETQYF. The CDR3 coding sequence is TGTGCCAGCAGTCAAGGGGGGGCGGACCAAGAGACCCAGTACTTC.